This T cell receptor beta chain was sequenced for a study of vaccination effects on CD4 cells after COVID-19. Germline V gene lookup returns CDR1 LGHNA and CDR2 YNFKEQ. The CDR3 runs 16 residues. Trimming removed 0 bases from V and 5 bases from J; junction bases left unmatched: 6. This clone was seen only a few times. The antigen remains undetermined. TCRdb keeps only in-frame clones here, not all; method: immunoSEQ multiplex PCR. The sample includes about 27,000 clones, 69% of them seen just once. Viral peptide pool expansion of antigen-specific CD4+ T cells preceded sequencing in the ViraFEST assay. On approximately day 9 of culture, CD4+ T cells were separated out. PCR confirmed that the person was infected with SARS-CoV-2 between March and December 2020. Cultivation was performed at some 1.9 million PBMC per well with around 9.3 IU/ml IL-2 and roughly 9.9 ug/ml peptides added.

The V and J genes are TRBV4-2 and TRBJ2-5, with TRBD1 matching 10 bases. The input for sequencing was CD4+ T cells from PBMCs cultured with SARS-CoV-2 spike peptides, taken before COVID-19 vaccination. The receptor comes from a human donor who had a prior SARS-CoV-2 infection. Here the CDR3 reads CASSQEGDRGGETQYF. The CDR3 DNA sequence: TGTGCCAGCAGCCAAGAGGGGGACAGGGGTGGCGAGACCCAGTACTTC.